This paragraph covers one TCR beta chain sequence. The antigen it binds to is not known. Qualities for individual bases were not recorded, and no much larger clone is one base off. This record belongs to a study of CD8 T cells in ankylosing spondylitis (dated by TCRdb to about 2017). Regarding the study in general: T cell receptor beta repertoires were profiled in healthy donors and ankylosing spondylitis patients so that disease-linked TCR variants could be found. The whole study cohort included over a hundred healthy donors and 25 or so ankylosing spondylitis patients. Peripheral blood was sampled, and synovial fluid was also collected from ankylosing spondylitis patients.

The paper as a whole reports these results and caveats: Significant enrichment of the disease-linked clones was reported in matched synovial fluid samples from ankylosing spondylitis patients. In peripheral blood, the disease-linked clones were found at relatively low frequencies and had a CD8+ phenotype. Some of the motif variants had been reported before in the synovial fluid and blood of reactive arthritis patients, a finding that suggests common disease-initiation mechanisms. A TCR beta motif made up of several highly homologous amino acid variants appeared to be characteristic of blood from ankylosing spondylitis patients.

V is cut back by 0 bases and J by 11 bases, with 5 bases in the junction unmatched. The CDR3 runs 13 residues from the cysteine to the phenylalanine. Here the CDR3 DNA is all that survives: 39 bases in frame from base 1. According to the germline V gene, CDR1 reads SGHTA and CDR2 reads FQGNSA. Reads for this sample came from an Illumina HiSeq 2500. Quantitative 5'-RACE with molecular barcodes was used to prepare TCR beta libraries. Turning to the authors' computational methods: To identify disease-linked TCR variants, a new computational method was used, one built on a probabilistic model of VDJ rearrangement. The public reads were run again by TCRdb, first through fastp at Q25 and then through MiXCR, and only productive beta chains were kept. Merged by CDR3 protein, the rows form single entries marked with the most common genes and DNA. None of the V and J calls come from the authors' own analysis; TCRdb made them. This sample gives roughly 370,000 distinct CDR3 sequences in total; more than 20% of them show up just once. The ten largest clonotypes hold about 17% of the sample.

The specimen sequenced was blood, either unsorted or a sorted T cell fraction (not recorded which). The chain employs TRBV7-2 and TRBJ2-7, with 9 bases aligning to TRBD2. The sequence was collected from a male donor with ankylosing spondylitis. The sequenced DNA is TGTGCCAGCAGCTTAGCGCGACTAGCGGAGAAGTACTTC. Translated, it reads CASSLARLAEKYF.